This T cell receptor (beta chain) was identified during a study of technical replicates of blood from a handful of donors. Data came from immunoSEQ multiplex PCR; TCRdb stores just in-frame clones and leaves some out. Here the sample spans roughly 50,000 clones, about 93% being singletons. This CDR3 is 12 amino acids long. V lost 2 bases to trimming and J lost 9 bases, with 8 bases between them. Germline CDR1 MRHNA, CDR2 SNTAGT. The clonotype originates from a human donor in good health. Some clones in this sample may be carry-over from other donors' samples. V usage is TRBV6-4 and J usage is TRBJ2-1, with D possibly being TRBD2 (5 bases). The sample comprised PBMCs. The CDR3 DNA reads TGTGCCAGCAGTGACGGACGGGGTGAGCAGTTCTTC. Translating it yields CASSDGRGEQFF.